Below are 22 T cell receptor beta chains sequenced from a single sample in a study of Ad26.COV2.S vaccination and SARS-CoV-2 variants (dated by TCRdb to the early 2020s). The sample's treatment or condition label is to be understood as: some 19 received Ad26.COV2.S at low or high dose, single or two shots; about 5 received placebo; per-sample allocation not given. Repertoires of vaccine and placebo recipients were sequenced from samples taken on day 63 after the first injection. The library came from the immunoSEQ multiplex PCR assay. TCRdb carries this immuneACCESS record with in-frame sequences only. Its versions omit some clonotypes, under half of them owing to an unresolved V gene in the studies checked, with the rest unexplained. The sample table shows roughly 350,000 clones, and about nine tenths are seen once. Roughly 3.6% of the sample is taken by the ten largest. The sample consisted of peripheral blood, taken in a trial of Ad26.COV2.S vaccine versus placebo. These receptors originate from a person between 18 and 65 years old who received the Ad26.COV2.S COVID-19 vaccine or a placebo.

The rearrangement links TRBV12-5 to TRBJ2-5; no clear D. The germline V and J ends were trimmed by 2 bases and 5 bases, with 15 bases remaining between them. Germline lookup yields CDR1 LGHNT and CDR2 FRNRAP. The CDR3 totals 15 residues. CDR3 protein: CASGLPSPVGETQYF. In DNA form, the CDR3 reads TGTGCTAGTGGTTTGCCGTCACCTGTGGGTGAGACCCAGTACTTC. The entire variable domain, with the rest obtained from reference TRBV12-5 and TRBJ2-5, is as follows: DARVTQTPRHKVTEMGQEVTMRCQPILGHNTVFWYRQTMMQGLELLAYFRNRAPLDDSGMPKDRFSAEMPDATLATLKIQPSEPRDSAVYFCASGLPSPVGETQYFGPGTRLLVL.

Here the CDR3 DNA reads TGCAGCGTTGAAGATCGGCAGGGGATATACAATGAGCAGTTCTTC. Translation gives CSVEDRQGIYNEQFF. The chain is built from TRBV29-1 and TRBJ2-1; the D gene is possibly TRBD1 (6 bases). The ends were cut back, 0 bases at V and 4 bases at J, with 13 bases in the middle. The CDR3 loop spans 15 amino acids. Germline V CDR1 and CDR2: SQVTM, ANQGSEA.

This rearrangement joins TRBV5-1 to TRBJ1-1, with a tentative D call TRBD1 (5 bases). Germline CDR1 reads SGHRS; CDR2 reads YFSETQ. Trimming removed 4 bases from V and 7 bases from J, with 14 bases in between. The CDR3 totals 13 residues. CDR3 in DNA: TGCGCCAGCAGCGCCCGGGGGAGCAATGAAGCTTTCTTT. Amino acid sequence: CASSARGSNEAFF.

The chain couples TRBV14 to TRBJ1-3; D not certain. The germline V gene has CDR1 SGHDN and CDR2 FVKESK. This CDR3 spans 15 amino acids. The ends were cut back, 0 bases at V and 3 bases at J, with 9 bases in the middle. CDR3 coding DNA: TGTGCCAGCAGCCAAGATGGCCGATTTGGAAACACCATATATTTT. It codes for CASSQDGRFGNTIYF.

The rearrangement joins TRBV24-1 to TRBJ2-7; 7 positions match TRBD1. CDR3 length equals 14 residues. The V gene end was trimmed by 8 bases and the J gene end by 6 bases; junction bases not matched to a gene: 12. Per germline, CDR1 KGHDR and CDR2 SFDVKD. CDR3 in amino acids: CATIPYKGAGEQYF. CDR3 bases: TGTGCCACCATACCTTATAAGGGGGCGGGCGAGCAGTACTTC.

The rearrangement joins TRBV4-1 to TRBJ1-3; no reliable D call. Germline V gives CDR1 MGHRA, CDR2 YSYEKL. This CDR3 has 15 amino acids. Deletions cut 4 bases from V and 0 bases from J, with 10 bases between. CDR3 region: CASSLSKSSGNTIYF. DNA of the CDR3: TGCGCCAGCAGCCTATCGAAGAGCTCTGGAAACACCATATATTTT.

The gene calls are TRBV30 and TRBJ1-5; possibly TRBD1 for D (5 bases). Germline V lookup: CDR1 GTSNPN, CDR2 SVGIG (reference sequence). The CDR3 length is 13 residues. V was cut by 4 bases and J by 4 bases, with 11 bases left in between. The CDR3 nucleotides are TGTGCCTGGACCTCCACAGGAAATCAGCCCCAGCATTTT. Its protein product is CAWTSTGNQPQHF. Full variable domain (missing parts from reference TRBV30 and TRBJ1-5): SQTIHQWPATLVQPVGSPLSLECTVEGTSNPNLYWYRQAAGRGLQLLFYSVGIGQISSEVPQNLSASRPQDRQFILSSKKLLLSDSGFYLCAWTSTGNQPQHFGDGTRLSIL.

This clone has just a few counts. The chain couples TRBV4-2 to TRBJ2-7; no reliable D call. Trimming stripped 0 bases from V and 0 bases from J, with 6 bases between. The CDR3 consists of 14 residues. CDR1 is LGHNA and CDR2 is YNFKEQ in the germline V gene. The CDR3 sequence: CASSQDRASYEQYF. Here the CDR3 DNA reads TGTGCCAGCAGCCAAGATCGGGCCTCCTACGAGCAGTACTTC.

Worth noting for this clone: Distinct nucleotide sequences in the sample also encode this CDR3. The rearrangement uses TRBV3-1 (or the pseudogene TRBV3-2) and TRBJ2-5, with D tentatively TRBD2 (6 bases). CDR3 length: 13 amino acids. The ends were cut back, 1 base at V and 4 bases at J, with 7 bases in the middle. Germline V gives CDR1 LGHDT, CDR2 YNNKEL (reference sequence). CDR3 nucleotide sequence: TGTGCCAGCAGCCAAGTGGAGGGAGAGACCCAGTACTTC. Its translation is CASSQVEGETQYF.

The table lists this clone with a few counts. The chain recombines TRBV3-1 (or the pseudogene TRBV3-2) with TRBJ2-2; D is unclear. The CDR3 spans 14 residues. Germline V CDR1 and CDR2: LGHDT, YNNKEL (reference sequence). V was trimmed by 5 bases and J by 5 bases, leaving 12 bases between them. The CDR3 sequence is CASSKQLKTGELFF. The DNA for the CDR3 is TGTGCCAGCAGCAAACAATTGAAAACCGGGGAGCTGTTTTTT.

The V gene is TRBV10-3, the J gene TRBJ1-2; no clear D gene. Trimming stripped 11 bases from V and 1 base from J, with 11 bases between. This CDR3 has 12 residues. Germline lookup yields CDR1 ENHRY and CDR2 SYGVKD. The DNA of the CDR3 is TGTGCCTCCCTGGCGGGTAACTATGGCTACACCTTC. Translation gives CASLAGNYGYTF.

This clone was seen a few times. This chain connects TRBV19 to TRBJ1-2; weak D call: TRBD1 (6 bases). Germline values: CDR1 LNHDA, CDR2 SQIVND (reference sequence). This CDR3 spans 12 amino acids. The germline V and J ends were trimmed by 5 bases and 6 bases, with 10 bases remaining between them. The CDR3 region is CASSPQGNGYTF. The CDR3 region has the DNA TGTGCCAGTAGTCCGCAGGGGAATGGCTACACCTTC. Full variable domain (rest looked up from reference TRBV19 and TRBJ1-2): DGGITQSPKYLFRKEGQNVTLSCEQNLNHDAMYWYRQDPGQGLRLIYYSQIVNDFQKGDIAEGYSVSREKKESFPLTVTSAQKNPTAFYLCASSPQGNGYTFGSGTRLTVV.

The rearrangement uses TRBV7-3 and TRBJ2-3, with D possibly TRBD1 on 5 matching bases. The CDR3 totals 15 residues. CDR1 and CDR2 from the germline V gene are SGHTA and FQGTGA. Between the trimmed V and J ends, which lost 5 bases and 0 bases, there was a span of 12 bases. CDR3 amino acids: CASSQDTYSTDTQYF. The CDR3, as DNA: TGTGCCAGCAGCCAGGACACATATAGCACAGATACGCAGTATTTT.

The V gene is TRBV5-1, the J gene TRBJ1-1, with D unresolved. The CDR3 runs 16 residues. V lost 0 bases and J 0 bases, leaving 12 bases between the germline ends. CDR1 is SGHRS, CDR2 YFSETQ, per germline. In nucleotides, the CDR3 is TGCGCCAGCAGCTTGGATCGGAGAGCCGTGAACACTGAAGCTTTCTTT. Amino acid sequence: CASSLDRRAVNTEAFF.

A single count supports this clone. The chain employs TRBV30 and TRBJ1-4; the match to TRBD1 covers 12 bases. Germline-derived CDR1 and CDR2 are GTSNPN and SVGIG (reference sequence). The junction had 5 bases not matched to a gene; V was cut back by 7 bases and J by 8 bases. This CDR3 is built from 13 residues. The CDR3, as DNA: TGTGCCTCATCCGGGACAGGGGGCGAAAAACTGTTTTTT. Protein: CASSGTGGEKLFF.

The sample holds a few counts of this clone. The rearrangement joins TRBV12-3 or TRBV12-4 to TRBJ1-1; 8 nucleotides match TRBD1. Trimming at V came to 5 bases and at J to 10 bases, leaving 9 bases not matched to a gene. This CDR3 region has 13 residues. The CDR3 region has the DNA TGTGCCAGCAGTCTGCCACGGACAGGGCGAGCTTTCTTT. Translated, it gives CASSLPRTGRAFF.

This chain connects TRBV7-8 to TRBJ1-5, with 9 nucleotides matching TRBD1. With 5 bases clipped from V and 2 bases from J, the junction kept 7 bases outside the gene matches. From germline, CDR1 is SGHVS and CDR2 FQNEAQ. CDR3 size: 16 residues. As DNA, the CDR3 is TGTGCCAGCAGCCCGGTAAGGGACAGGGGCAATCAGCCCCAGCATTTT. It codes for CASSPVRDRGNQPQHF. Supplemented by reference TRBV7-8 and TRBJ1-5, the full variable domain reads GAGVSQSPRYKVAKRGQDVALRCDPISGHVSLFWYQQALGQGPEFLTYFQNEAQLDKSGLPSDRFFAERPEGSVSTLKIQRTQQEDSAVYLCASSPVRDRGNQPQHFGDGTRLSIL.

The chain recombines TRBV5-4 with TRBJ2-1; D may be TRBD1 or TRBD2 (6 bases each). V gave up 6 bases and J gave up 11 bases, with 24 bases separating them. Germline lookup yields CDR1 SGHNT and CDR2 YYREEE (reference sequence). The CDR3 consists of 15 residues. CDR3 sequence reads: CASTVWGADLKKQFF. CDR3 coding DNA: TGTGCCAGCACCGTGTGGGGGGCCGACCTCAAAAAGCAGTTCTTC. Filled out from reference TRBV5-4 and TRBJ2-1, the complete variable domain reads ETGVTQSPTHLIKTRGQQVTLRCSSQSGHNTVSWYQQALGQGPQFIFQYYREEENGRGNFPPRFSGLQFPNYSSELNVNALELDDSALYLCASTVWGADLKKQFFGPGTRLTVL.

This rearrangement joins TRBV5-1 to TRBJ1-1, with TRBD1 as a possible D gene (5 bases). The V gene's germline CDR1 is SGHRS and CDR2 YFSETQ. This CDR3 is built from 18 residues. V shed 0 bases and J shed 1 base, with 19 bases lying between them. CDR3 loop: CASSLGWVSGKENTEAFF. For the CDR3, the DNA is TGCGCCAGCAGCTTGGGGTGGGTATCAGGGAAAGAGAACACTGAAGCTTTCTTT.

This clone was observed a single time. J is TRBJ1-1 and V is TRBV11-2, with D tentatively TRBD1 (6 bases). Germline V gene sequence: CDR1 SGHAT, CDR2 FQNNGV. This CDR3 comprises 15 residues. Deletions cut 7 bases from V and 5 bases from J, with 20 bases between. In DNA, the CDR3 is TGTGCCAGCAACCCCGGAGGGGGAGAGAGGACTGAAGCTTTCTTT. Its translation: CASNPGGGERTEAFF.

The chain employs TRBV19 and TRBJ1-5; the match to TRBD1 covers 7 bases. The CDR3 runs 14 residues. The germline CDR1 and CDR2 sequences are LNHDA and SQIVND (reference sequence). The ends lost 3 bases at V and 4 bases at J; junction bases unmatched: 3. The CDR3: CASSMRTGNQPQHF. Written as DNA, the CDR3 is TGTGCCAGTAGTATGAGGACAGGTAATCAGCCCCAGCATTTT.

The chain is built from TRBV30 and TRBJ2-7, with TRBD1 identical over 7 bases. J was trimmed by 0 bases and V by 6 bases; bases with no gene match: 11. Germline-derived CDR1 and CDR2 are GTSNPN and SVGIG (reference sequence). The CDR3 runs to 15 residues. DNA for the CDR3: TGTGCCTGCACAACCTCCGGGACAGCCTCCTACGAGCAGTACTTC. Translated, it gives CACTTSGTASYEQYF.